The entry below describes one TCR beta chain. What it binds is not known. The sample belongs to a study of vaccination effects on CD4 cells after COVID-19. ViraFEST used viral peptide pools to expand antigen-specific CD4+ T cells before sequencing. The culture ran for approximately 10 days, and then CD4+ T cells were isolated. No vaccinee had earlier SARS-CoV-2 infection, and nucleocapsid antibodies were negative. TCRdb keeps only in-frame clones here, not all; method: immunoSEQ multiplex PCR. The sample lists around 25,000 clones; 55% to 75% were seen once. This CDR3 comprises 13 residues. Germline CDR1 reads WSHSY; CDR2 reads SAAADI. The V and J ends lost 8 bases and 3 bases, in that order; junction bases with no gene match: 6.

The chain employs TRBV10-2 and TRBJ2-5; 7 bases are a match to TRBD2. Sequencing used CD4+ T cells from PBMCs cultured with SARS-CoV-2 spike peptides, obtained before COVID-19 vaccination. The receptor was derived from a human donor who received a COVID-19 vaccine. In nucleotides, the CDR3 is TGCGCCAGCCGACTAGCTGGGAAAGAGACCCAGTACTTC. Translating it yields CASRLAGKETQYF.